Following are 9 T cell receptor beta chains from one sample sequenced in a study of blood T cell repertoires in COVID-19. The table came from immunoSEQ multiplex PCR; TCRdb's copy has only in-frame clones and leaves some out. The data contain nearly 250,000 clones, 70% to 90% of them singletons. The sample taken for sequencing was PBMCs or T cells enriched from blood (not recorded which). These receptors were collected from a woman aged 45-59 years with acute COVID-19.

The CDR3 DNA is TGTGCCAGCAGCCGTTTACAGGGGGCAGGATATTTGGAGACCCAGTACTTC. Its protein is CASSRLQGAGYLETQYF. V is TRBV14 and J is TRBJ2-5, with 9 bases matching TRBD1. The CDR3 length is 17 residues. V lost 4 bases to trimming and J lost 5 bases; unmatched junction nucleotides: 14. Germline CDR1 reads SGHDN; CDR2 reads FVKESK.

The J gene is TRBJ1-6, the V gene TRBV30; D may be TRBD1 (6 bases). The CDR3 loop spans 14 amino acids. V lost 4 bases to trimming and J lost 2 bases, with 9 bases between them. Looked up from germline, CDR1 is GTSNPN and CDR2 is SVGIG (reference sequence). The CDR3 here is CAWTRGAYNSPLHF. The CDR3 DNA follows: TGTGCCTGGACCAGGGGCGCCTATAATTCACCCCTCCACTTT.

This clone was detected only a few times. The chain is built from TRBV19 and TRBJ2-3, with TRBD1 matching 9 bases. The ends lost 5 bases at V and 2 bases at J; junction bases unmatched: 8. This CDR3 region has 16 residues. Germline V lookup: CDR1 LNHDA, CDR2 SQIVND (reference sequence). The CDR3 DNA reads as TGTGCCAGTAGTCTACAGGGGGCGATGCTCACAGATACGCAGTATTTT. As protein: CASSLQGAMLTDTQYF. Based on the CDR3 plus reference TRBV19 and TRBJ2-3, the full variable domain is DGGITQSPKYLFRKEGQNVTLSCEQNLNHDAMYWYRQDPGQGLRLIYYSQIVNDFQKGDIAEGYSVSREKKESFPLTVTSAQKNPTAFYLCASSLQGAMLTDTQYFGPGTRLTVL.

The chain couples TRBV6-5 to TRBJ1-3; D ambiguous. Per the germline V gene, CDR1 is MNHEY and CDR2 is SVGAGI. V was pared by 0 bases and J by 4 bases, with 4 bases between. The CDR3 sequence is 13 residues long. DNA for the CDR3: TGTGCCAGCAGTTACTCCCAAGGAAACACCATATATTTT. Translated: CASSYSQGNTIYF.

The chain employs TRBV7-3 and TRBJ1-1; 7 bases agree with TRBD1. The CDR3 runs 14 residues. Germline loops: CDR1 SGHTA, CDR2 FQGTGA. V lost 4 bases and J lost 1; bases outside the gene matches: 3. CDR3 DNA: TGTGCCAGCAGCTCCGGGGACAGGAACACTGAAGCTTTCTTT. Protein sequence: CASSSGDRNTEAFF.

The chain uses TRBV19 and TRBJ1-2, with D unclear. The V end was cut by 1 base, the J end by 5 bases, with 17 bases between. This CDR3 has 16 residues. The germline V gene encodes CDR1 LNHDA and CDR2 SQIVND (reference sequence). The CDR3 protein is CASSIARGTGRYGYTF. The CDR3 DNA reads as TGTGCCAGTAGTATAGCTCGGGGAACGGGTCGGTATGGCTACACCTTC.

This clone appeared once. The V call is TRBV7-8, the J call TRBJ1-3; TRBD1 matches at 12 bases. This CDR3 region has 17 residues. Germline V gives CDR1 SGHVS, CDR2 FQNEAQ. V trimming: 5 bases; J trimming: 3 bases; junction bases outside the gene matches: 8. CDR3 amino acids: CASSKAGTGGVGNTIYF. In nucleotides, the CDR3 is TGTGCCAGCAGCAAGGCAGGGACAGGGGGCGTTGGAAACACCATATATTTT. The full variable domain, in which reference TRBV7-8 and TRBJ1-3 provide the parts outside the CDR3, is GAGVSQSPRYKVAKRGQDVALRCDPISGHVSLFWYQQALGQGPEFLTYFQNEAQLDKSGLPSDRFFAERPEGSVSTLKIQRTQQEDSAVYLCASSKAGTGGVGNTIYFGEGSWLTVV.

The chain recombines TRBV4-3 with TRBJ2-7; 8 bases agree with TRBD1. The CDR3 sequence is 14 residues long. Germline V lookup: CDR1 LGHNA, CDR2 YSLEER. The CDR3 DNA is TGCCCCACCAGCCGACAGGGGTCTGGCTACGAGCAGTACTTC. As protein: CPTSRQGSGYEQYF.

In this sample, this clone turned up many times. The CDR3 coding sequence is TGTGCCAGCAGTGACTCGGGCGGGGGGGCATACAATGAGCAGTTCTTC. It translates to CASSDSGGGAYNEQFF. The chain carries TRBV6-4 and TRBJ2-1, with TRBD2 matching 9 bases. The V segment lost 0 bases and the J segment 4 bases; nucleotides outside the gene matches: 4. CDR1 is MRHNA, CDR2 SNTAGT, per germline. This CDR3 has 16 amino acids.